What follows are 3 T cell receptor beta chains derived from one specimen sequenced in a study of molecular identifiers for immune sequencing clone quantification. TCRdb ran MiXCR on the PCR reads and lists one entry per CDR3 protein. The table has thousands of distinct CDR3 sequences, around 14% seen once. The specimen was naive CD8+ T cells from blood, with Jurkat cell RNA spiked in. The subset denotes: FACS-sorted CD8+CD4-CCR7+CD45RA+ naive T cells. The receptor source for this set is a human donor in good health. Some libraries in this study had Jurkat cell RNA spiked in.

On this clonotype: It may be a read error: a sequence one base away is much more abundant. This chain connects TRBV12-3 or TRBV12-4 to TRBJ2-3, with 11 nucleotides matching TRBD2. The CDR3 extends over 14 amino acids. V dropped 5 bases and J dropped 8; count of bases not matched to a gene: 6. CDR3 sequence reads: CASSTSGGLGTQYF. CDR3 DNA sequence: TGTGCCAGCAGTACTAGCGGGGGTCTCGGTACGCAGTATTTT.

As to this clonotype: A much more abundant neighbour one base away suggests this may be a read error. The conserved phenylalanine or tryptophan is not found at the CDR3 terminus, so this likely reflects a read error. The chain carries TRBV20-1 and TRBJ1-5, with TRBD1 identical over 11 bases. Germline CDR1 and CDR2: DFQATT and SNEGSKA (reference sequence). J gave up 6 bases and V 1 base, and 2 bases lay outside the gene matches. The CDR3 consists of 14 residues. This chain's CDR3 is CSARVGQGVQPQHL. As DNA, the CDR3 is TGCAGTGCTAGAGTGGGACAGGGGGTTCAGCCCCAGCATCTT.

The CDR3 here is CASSLGGGDEQFF. For the CDR3, the DNA is TGTGCCAGCAGTTTAGGCGGGGGCGATGAGCAGTTCTTC. The chain recombines TRBV6-2 or TRBV6-3 with TRBJ2-1, with D maybe TRBD2 (7 bases). Trimming cost V 4 bases and J 8 bases, with 12 bases left between them. Germline CDR1 reads MNHEY; CDR2 reads SVGEGT. This CDR3 is built from 13 residues.